This T cell receptor beta chain comes out of a study of shared clonotypes between healthy human individuals (dated by TCRdb to between 2020 and 2021). Context from the whole study: The cohort included three men and a couple of women between 18 and 49 years of age. Each donor's leukapheresis produced roughly between roughly 0.85 and 10 billion PBMCs. To estimate repertoire size and how much clonotype sharing occurs between individuals, the study deeply sequenced the blood TCR repertoires of a handful of healthy adults. Per donor, three plates each were used for CD4 naive and CD4 memory, two for CD8 naive, and one for CD8 memory. Different laboratories and diverse techniques were used to prepare libraries and sequence TCR repertoires, to increase sequencing depth and limit assay-specific biases. The study at large found these results: Approximately 4.8% of naive CD4, 3% to 4% of naive CD8, about 2.5% of memory CD4, and 0.35% to 0.4% of memory CD8 clonotypes were shared across several donors. Pairwise subsampling indicated that sequencing depth was expected to affect the degree of clonotype sharing among donors. Naive subsets generally had larger estimated clonotype richness than memory subsets. Because the study included only a small number of donors, the genetic and exposure-history diversity represented was limited. Even with the large sequencing depth, rarefaction of the sorted-subset datasets indicated that sequencing was incomplete. Sampling was restricted to blood, and TCR repertoires in tissues likely differ from the TCR repertoires found in blood. Clonotypes shared by all four sorted-subset donors showed higher generation probabilities than non-shared clonotypes.

Healthy HIV-negative adults with no recently reported acute infections or vaccinations were included as donors. Only Caucasian adults living in Nashville, Tennessee, USA were represented among the donors. CD8 memory samples consisted of magnetically selected CD45RO+ cells combined with CCR7-negative CD45RA+ effector memory (TemRA) cells. After blood collection by leukapheresis, PBMCs were isolated using Ficoll-Histopaque density gradient centrifugation and then cryopreserved in the vapor phase of liquid nitrogen. Purity and quantity of every magnetically sorted T cell population were checked by analytical flow cytometry. Each sorted fraction had its genomic DNA isolated and then quantified by UV absorbance on a Nanodrop 2000c. Concerning this clone: No cognate antigen has been identified for it. Nothing much larger sits one base from this clone, and base qualities are not available.

The CDR3 covers 20 residues, taking in both the cysteine and the phenylalanine. Solely the CDR3 DNA is kept, with 60 bases framed from the first base. Here V drops 1 base and J drops 2 bases, and the junction holds 17 bases not matched to any gene. CDR1 LGHNA and CDR2 YNFKEQ are derived from the germline V gene. Using the deep immunoSEQ assay, TCR CDR3 regions were amplified from genomic DNA by multiplex PCR. Genomic DNA extracted from each cell subset was distributed evenly over all wells of several immunoSEQ 96-well plates, and each plate served as one replicate. For sorted subsets, each replicate PCR was loaded with roughly 0.2 ug genomic DNA, equivalent to 25,000 to 30,000 T cell genomes. Purified libraries were measured with a Qubit 3.0 fluorometer, size-checked on a Bioanalyzer 2100, and measured again with the KAPA Library Quantification kit. Every immunoSEQ 96-well plate was sequenced on a separate single-read 150-cycle Illumina NextSeq 550 flow cell. The original pipeline was this. The immunoSEQ output contained only junctional sequences without quality scores, so filtering could not match that applied to full-length reads. Sequences were annotated with PyIR, a Python wrapper for IgBLAST v1.9, and V/J genes and CDR3 were assigned using IMGT germline references. Reads were removed for weak V/J assignments (E-value above 1e-6), missing CDR3, stop codons, out-of-frame junctions, or ambiguous translated residues. V3J clonotypes were defined as sequences sharing an identical inferred V gene, J gene, and CDR3 amino acid sequence. The percentage overlap between two repertoires was calculated by dividing the number of shared unique clonotypes by the size of the smaller repertoire. Richness of each repertoire was evaluated using RTK rarefaction, the Chao1 estimator, and Recon v2.1 estimates of unobserved clonotypes. For all TCRbeta clonotypes obtained by the gDNA method from a handful of donors, generation probabilities were computed with OLGA. This immuneACCESS table, as held by TCRdb, lists in-frame sequences with V and J called but not all clones. Of the missing ones, under half trace to an unresolved V gene in checked studies; the others have no known cause. Clone size and the V and J calls come from that table; the DNA yielded D and trimming. The sample table contains roughly 700,000 clones; only one count was recorded for around 91% of them. The ten most abundant clones make up more than 30% of the sample.

The source is a man aged 18 to 29 in good health. Some clones in this sample may be carry-over from other donors' samples. Sequenced material: memory CD8+ T cells from PBMCs. The cell subset or site label of this sample denotes: CD45RO+ cells pooled with CCR7-negative TemRA cells. The rearranged chain carries TRBV4-2 and TRBJ2-7; 10 bases in between match TRBD1. The DNA is TGTGCCAGCAGCCAAGTTGACCAAACTCAACCGGGACAGGGGACCTACGAGCAGTACTTC. Its amino acids are CASSQVDQTQPGQGTYEQYF.